The clone carrying this T cell receptor (beta chain) has a count of ten or more. Its target is unknown. The data are from a study of CD8 T cells in ankylosing spondylitis. It was by quantitative 5'-RACE with molecular barcodes that TCR beta libraries were made. TCRdb reanalysed the 5' RACE reads using MiXCR and keeps one entry per CDR3 protein. The sample has more than 600,000 distinct CDR3 sequences; around 20% are singletons. Germline V CDR1 and CDR2: SGHRS, YFSETQ. Trimming shortened V by 5 bases and J by 4 bases, and 12 bases separated the two germline ends. The CDR3 runs to 13 residues. Overall study results and limits: A TCR beta motif made of fewer than ten highly homologous variants seemed typical of ankylosing spondylitis blood.

The gene calls are TRBV5-1 and TRBJ1-2; D gene ambiguous. What was sequenced was blood, either unsorted or a sorted T cell fraction (not recorded which). The TCR comes from a male donor with ankylosing spondylitis. In DNA form, the CDR3 reads TGCGCCAGCAGAAGTGATACCGCCTATGGCTACACCTTC. Protein: CASRSDTAYGYTF.